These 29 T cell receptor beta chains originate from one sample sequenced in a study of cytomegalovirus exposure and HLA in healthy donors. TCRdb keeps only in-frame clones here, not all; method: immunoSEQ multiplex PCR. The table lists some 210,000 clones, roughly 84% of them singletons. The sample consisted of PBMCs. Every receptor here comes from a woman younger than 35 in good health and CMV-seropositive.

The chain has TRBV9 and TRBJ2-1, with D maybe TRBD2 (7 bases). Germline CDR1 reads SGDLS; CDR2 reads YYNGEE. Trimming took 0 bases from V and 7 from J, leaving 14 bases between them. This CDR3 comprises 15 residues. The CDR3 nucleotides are TGTGCCAGCAGCGTAGAAGAGGGGGGGTTAAATGAGCAGTTCTTC. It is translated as CASSVEEGGLNEQFF.

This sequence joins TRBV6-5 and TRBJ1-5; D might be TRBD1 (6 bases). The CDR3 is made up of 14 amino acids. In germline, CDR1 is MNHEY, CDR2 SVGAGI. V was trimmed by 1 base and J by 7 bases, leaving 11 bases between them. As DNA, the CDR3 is TGTGCCAGCAGTTACTATGGGGGCGACCAGCCCCAGCATTTT. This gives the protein CASSYYGGDQPQHF.

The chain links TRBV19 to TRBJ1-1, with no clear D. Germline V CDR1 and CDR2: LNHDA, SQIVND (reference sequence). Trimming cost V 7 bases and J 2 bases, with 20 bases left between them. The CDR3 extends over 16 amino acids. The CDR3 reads CASTVGTTADNTEAFF. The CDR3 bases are TGTGCCAGTACCGTAGGAACAACGGCGGATAACACTGAAGCTTTCTTT.

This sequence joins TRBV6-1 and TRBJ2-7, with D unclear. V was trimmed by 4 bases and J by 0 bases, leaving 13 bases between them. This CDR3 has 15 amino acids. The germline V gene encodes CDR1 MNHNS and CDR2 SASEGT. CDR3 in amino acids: CASSVVSLSSYEQYF. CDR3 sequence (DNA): TGTGCCAGCAGTGTCGTGAGCTTAAGCTCCTACGAGCAGTACTTC.

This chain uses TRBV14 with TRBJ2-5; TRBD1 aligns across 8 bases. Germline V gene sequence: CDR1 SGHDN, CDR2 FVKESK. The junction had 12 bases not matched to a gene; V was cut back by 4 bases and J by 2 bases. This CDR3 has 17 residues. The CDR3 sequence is CASSLFLGTGKQETQYF. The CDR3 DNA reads TGTGCCAGCAGCCTCTTCCTCGGGACAGGAAAACAAGAGACCCAGTACTTC.

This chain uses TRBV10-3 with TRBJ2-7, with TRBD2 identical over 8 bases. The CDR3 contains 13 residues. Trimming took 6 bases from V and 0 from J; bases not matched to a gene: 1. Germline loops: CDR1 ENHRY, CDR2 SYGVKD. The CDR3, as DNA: TGTGCCATCAGCGGGAGGGCCTCCTACGAGCAGTACTTC. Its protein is CAISGRASYEQYF.

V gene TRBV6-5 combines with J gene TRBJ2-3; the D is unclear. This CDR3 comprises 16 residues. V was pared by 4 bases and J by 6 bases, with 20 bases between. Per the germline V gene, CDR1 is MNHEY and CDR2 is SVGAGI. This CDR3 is CASSSTFAAVFDTQYF. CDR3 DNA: TGTGCCAGCAGTTCCACCTTTGCGGCGGTCTTTGATACGCAGTATTTT.

The CDR3 sequence: CASSLSTGVGETQYF. The CDR3 nucleotides are TGCGCCAGCAGCTTGTCAACGGGAGTGGGAGAGACCCAGTACTTC. The chain employs TRBV5-1 and TRBJ2-5, with a tentative D call TRBD2 (6 bases). V gave up 1 base and J gave up 4 bases, with 14 bases separating them. The CDR3 runs 15 residues. Germline CDR1 SGHRS, CDR2 YFSETQ.

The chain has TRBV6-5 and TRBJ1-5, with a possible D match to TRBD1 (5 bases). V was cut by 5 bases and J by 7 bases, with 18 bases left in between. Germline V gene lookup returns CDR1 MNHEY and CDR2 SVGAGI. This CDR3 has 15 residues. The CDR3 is CASSGASPALQPQHF. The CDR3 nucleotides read TGTGCCAGCAGTGGGGCCTCTCCCGCGCTCCAGCCCCAGCATTTT.

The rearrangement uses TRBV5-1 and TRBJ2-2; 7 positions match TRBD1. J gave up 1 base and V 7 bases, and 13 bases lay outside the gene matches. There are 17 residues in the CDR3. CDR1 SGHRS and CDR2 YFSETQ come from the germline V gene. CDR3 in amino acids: CASGYPRDRENTGELFF. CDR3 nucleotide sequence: TGCGCCAGCGGCTACCCTCGGGACAGAGAGAACACCGGGGAGCTGTTTTTT.

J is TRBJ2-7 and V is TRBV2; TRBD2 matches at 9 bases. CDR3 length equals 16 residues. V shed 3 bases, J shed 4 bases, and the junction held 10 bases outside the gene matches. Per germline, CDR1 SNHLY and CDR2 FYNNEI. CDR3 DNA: TGTGCCAGCAGTGAGATCGGCGGGAGGGCCCGTTACGAGCAGTACTTC. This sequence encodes CASSEIGGRARYEQYF.

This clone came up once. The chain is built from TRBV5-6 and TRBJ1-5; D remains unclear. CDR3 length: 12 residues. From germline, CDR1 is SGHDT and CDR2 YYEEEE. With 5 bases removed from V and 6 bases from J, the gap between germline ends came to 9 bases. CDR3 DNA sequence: TGTGCCAGCAGTTCCGAGCTTCAGCCCCAGCATTTT. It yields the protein CASSSELQPQHF.

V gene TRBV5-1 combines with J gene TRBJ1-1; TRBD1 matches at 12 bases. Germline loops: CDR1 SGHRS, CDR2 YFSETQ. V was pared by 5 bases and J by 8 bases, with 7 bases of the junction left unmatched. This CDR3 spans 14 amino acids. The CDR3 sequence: CASRVGTGGQEAFF. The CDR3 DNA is TGCGCCAGCAGGGTAGGGACAGGGGGCCAGGAAGCTTTCTTT.

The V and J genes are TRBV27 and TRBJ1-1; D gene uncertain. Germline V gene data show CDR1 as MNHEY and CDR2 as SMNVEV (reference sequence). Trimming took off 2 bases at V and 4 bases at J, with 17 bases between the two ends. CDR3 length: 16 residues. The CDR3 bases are TGTGCCAGCAGTTTAGGGAGTCCGGGTTTTGGCACTGAAGCTTTCTTT. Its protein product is CASSLGSPGFGTEAFF.

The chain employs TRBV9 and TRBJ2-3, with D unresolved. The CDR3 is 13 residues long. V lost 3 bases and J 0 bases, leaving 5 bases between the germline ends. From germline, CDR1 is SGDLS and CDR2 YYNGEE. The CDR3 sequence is CASSAYSTDTQYF. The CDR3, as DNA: TGTGCCAGCAGCGCCTATAGCACAGATACGCAGTATTTT.

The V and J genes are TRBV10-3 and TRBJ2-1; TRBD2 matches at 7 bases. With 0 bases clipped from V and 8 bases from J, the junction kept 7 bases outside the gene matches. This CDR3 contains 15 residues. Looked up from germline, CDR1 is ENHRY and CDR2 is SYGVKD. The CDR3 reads CAISESLGLVYEQFF. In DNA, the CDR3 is TGTGCCATCAGTGAGTCGTTAGGACTAGTCTATGAGCAGTTCTTC.

CDR3 in DNA: TGCGCCAGCAGCCAAGGAGGGACTCAAGAGGGCAATGAGCAGTTCTTC. Translated: CASSQGGTQEGNEQFF. The genes are TRBV4-1 and TRBJ2-1; a possible D gene is TRBD2 (6 bases). The germline V gene has CDR1 MGHRA and CDR2 YSYEKL. Trimming shortened V by 1 base and J by 6 bases, and 16 bases separated the two germline ends. This CDR3 has 16 amino acids.

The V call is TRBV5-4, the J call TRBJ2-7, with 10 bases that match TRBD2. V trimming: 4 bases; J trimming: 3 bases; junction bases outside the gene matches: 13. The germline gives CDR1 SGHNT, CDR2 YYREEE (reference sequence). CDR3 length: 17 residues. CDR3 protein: CASSAAGRLAGLYEQYF. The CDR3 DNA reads TGTGCCAGCAGCGCTGCCGGACGACTAGCGGGCCTCTACGAGCAGTACTTC.

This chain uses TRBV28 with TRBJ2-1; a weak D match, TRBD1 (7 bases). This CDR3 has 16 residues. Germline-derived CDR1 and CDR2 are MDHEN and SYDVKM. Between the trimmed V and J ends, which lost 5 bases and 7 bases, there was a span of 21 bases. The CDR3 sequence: CASSPLRTGAGNEQFF. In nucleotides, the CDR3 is TGTGCCAGCAGTCCCTTAAGGACAGGTGCGGGAAATGAGCAGTTCTTC.

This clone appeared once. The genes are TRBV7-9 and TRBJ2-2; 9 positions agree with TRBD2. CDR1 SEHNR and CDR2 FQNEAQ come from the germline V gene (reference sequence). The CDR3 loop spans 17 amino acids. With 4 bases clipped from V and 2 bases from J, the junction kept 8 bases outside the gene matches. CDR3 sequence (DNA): TGTGCCAGCAGCTCGACCGGGACTAGCAGAAACACCGGGGAGCTGTTTTTT. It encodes CASSSTGTSRNTGELFF.

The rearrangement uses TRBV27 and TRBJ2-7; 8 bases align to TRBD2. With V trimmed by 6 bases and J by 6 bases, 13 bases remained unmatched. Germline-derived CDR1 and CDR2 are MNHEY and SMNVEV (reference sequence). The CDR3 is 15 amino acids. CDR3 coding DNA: TGTGCCAGCAGCCCGACTAGCGTGAATTTTTTCGAGCAGTACTTC. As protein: CASSPTSVNFFEQYF.

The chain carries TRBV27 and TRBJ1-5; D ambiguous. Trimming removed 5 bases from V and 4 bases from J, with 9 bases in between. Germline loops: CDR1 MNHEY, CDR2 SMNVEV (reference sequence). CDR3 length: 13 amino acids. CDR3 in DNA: TGTGCCAGCAGTCCGTCCCGTAATCAGCCCCAGCATTTT. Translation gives CASSPSRNQPQHF.

CDR3 in amino acids: CASSLRLAGVYEQYF. DNA of the CDR3: TGTGCCAGCAGTCTTCGACTAGCGGGGGTCTACGAGCAGTACTTC. The V gene is TRBV5-6, the J gene TRBJ2-7; 12 bases fit TRBD2. Germline V gives CDR1 SGHDT, CDR2 YYEEEE. V trimming: 5 bases; J trimming: 3 bases; junction bases outside the gene matches: 6. The CDR3 is 15 residues long.

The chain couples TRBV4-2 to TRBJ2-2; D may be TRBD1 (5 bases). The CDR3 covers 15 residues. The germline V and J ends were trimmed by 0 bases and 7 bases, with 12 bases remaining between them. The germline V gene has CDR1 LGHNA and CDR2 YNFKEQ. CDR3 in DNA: TGTGCCAGCAGCCAAGACAGGGTGGCGGTCGGGGAGCTGTTTTTT. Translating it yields CASSQDRVAVGELFF.

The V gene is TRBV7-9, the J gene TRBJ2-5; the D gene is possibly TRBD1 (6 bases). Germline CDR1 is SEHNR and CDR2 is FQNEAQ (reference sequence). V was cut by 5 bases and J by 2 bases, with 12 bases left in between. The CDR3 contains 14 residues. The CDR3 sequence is CASSHTGIQETQYF. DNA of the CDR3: TGTGCCAGCAGCCATACAGGGATTCAAGAGACCCAGTACTTC.

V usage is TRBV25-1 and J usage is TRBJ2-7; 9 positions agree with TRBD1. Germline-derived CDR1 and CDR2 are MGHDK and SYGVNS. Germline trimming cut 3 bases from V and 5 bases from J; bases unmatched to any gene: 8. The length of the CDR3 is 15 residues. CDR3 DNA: TGTGCCAGCAGTGACCCGGGACAGGGCGAGGACGAGCAGTACTTC. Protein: CASSDPGQGEDEQYF.

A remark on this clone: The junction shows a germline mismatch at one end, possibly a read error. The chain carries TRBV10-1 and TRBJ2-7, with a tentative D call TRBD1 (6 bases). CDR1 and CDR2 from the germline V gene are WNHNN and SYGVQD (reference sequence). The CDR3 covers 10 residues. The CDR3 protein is CASKDGTGFF. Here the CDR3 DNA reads TGCGCCAGCAAGGACGGTACAGGGTTCTTC.

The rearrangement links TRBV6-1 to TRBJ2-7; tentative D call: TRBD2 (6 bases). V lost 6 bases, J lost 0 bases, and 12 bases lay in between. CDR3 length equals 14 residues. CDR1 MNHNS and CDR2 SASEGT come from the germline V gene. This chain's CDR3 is CASSPWEVSYEQYF. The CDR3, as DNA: TGTGCCAGCAGCCCCTGGGAGGTCTCCTACGAGCAGTACTTC.

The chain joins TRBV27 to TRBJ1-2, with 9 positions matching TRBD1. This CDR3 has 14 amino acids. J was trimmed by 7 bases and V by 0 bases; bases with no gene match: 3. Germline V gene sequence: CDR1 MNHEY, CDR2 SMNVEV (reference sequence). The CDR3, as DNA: TGTGCCAGCAGTTTATCTTCGACAGGGGGTGGCTACACCTTC. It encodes CASSLSSTGGGYTF.